These 12 T cell receptor beta chains originate from one sample sequenced in a study of cytomegalovirus exposure and HLA in healthy donors. 60 Vbeta and 13 Jbeta primers were used in PCR. TCRdb keeps only in-frame clones here, not all; method: immunoSEQ multiplex PCR. Its table records around 150,000 clones. The sequencing input was PBMCs. The receptor source for this set is a man aged 35-49 years in good health and CMV-seronegative.

CDR3 sequence: CASSQDLLVQETQYF. The CDR3 region has the DNA TGTGCCAGCAGCCAAGATCTGCTAGTACAAGAGACCCAGTACTTC. The chain recombines TRBV4-2 with TRBJ2-5; unclear D gene. This CDR3 is 15 amino acids long. The V and J ends lost 0 bases and 2 bases respectively, with 10 bases between them. CDR1 LGHNA and CDR2 YNFKEQ come from the germline V gene.

This sequence joins TRBV10-3 and TRBJ2-2; 13 bases map to TRBD2. The V gene's germline CDR1 is ENHRY and CDR2 SYGVKD. The length of the CDR3 is 14 residues. V trimming: 10 bases; J trimming: 3 bases; junction bases outside the gene matches: 2. CDR3 region: CATGLAGDTGELFF. CDR3 in DNA: TGTGCCACCGGACTAGCGGGGGACACCGGGGAGCTGTTTTTT.

CDR3 residues: CASSGRPRGSTDTQYF. The CDR3 DNA reads TGTGCCAGCAGTGGGCGCCCGAGGGGGAGCACAGATACGCAGTATTTT. The chain couples TRBV6-1 to TRBJ2-3, with TRBD1 as a possible D gene (6 bases). Germline V gives CDR1 MNHNS, CDR2 SASEGT. The CDR3 is 16 amino acids. Deletions cut 4 bases from V and 0 bases from J, with 14 bases between.

V and J are TRBV11-2 and TRBJ1-2; D perhaps matches TRBD1 (6 bases). This CDR3 spans 17 amino acids. CDR1 is SGHAT and CDR2 is FQNNGV in the germline V gene. The germline V and J ends were trimmed by 4 bases and 7 bases, with 25 bases remaining between them. The CDR3 sequence is CASSSIRGKVEVAGYTF. CDR3 DNA: TGTGCCAGCAGCTCAATTAGGGGGAAGGTAGAGGTAGCTGGCTACACCTTC.

The rearrangement uses TRBV5-1 and TRBJ2-5, with 10 bases that match TRBD2. The CDR3 sequence is 17 residues long. CDR1 and CDR2 from the germline V gene are SGHRS and YFSETQ. The J segment lost 1 base and the V segment lost 4 bases, leaving 10 bases of the junction unmatched. The chain's CDR3 is CASSLGQLAGGQETQYF. CDR3 coding DNA: TGCGCCAGCAGCCTGGGACAGTTAGCGGGGGGCCAAGAGACCCAGTACTTC.

The chain is built from TRBV19 and TRBJ2-5; possible D gene TRBD1, 5 bases. Trimming removed 2 bases from V and 2 bases from J, with 15 bases in between. This CDR3 has 16 amino acids. Germline values: CDR1 LNHDA, CDR2 SQIVND (reference sequence). The CDR3 sequence is CASSIRGTRPQETQYF. The CDR3 DNA is TGTGCCAGTAGTATAAGGGGTACAAGACCTCAAGAGACCCAGTACTTC.

In nucleotides, the CDR3 is TGTGCCAGCAGCCAACAATCTAGCTCCGTTTACAATGAGCAGTTCTTC. Amino acids: CASSQQSSSVYNEQFF. V and J are TRBV4-2 and TRBJ2-1, with a possible D match to TRBD2 (5 bases). Germline values: CDR1 LGHNA, CDR2 YNFKEQ. The CDR3 is made up of 16 amino acids. Trimming removed 2 bases from V and 4 bases from J, with 15 bases in between.

V is TRBV4-1 and J is TRBJ2-2, with D possibly matching TRBD2 (6 bases). The length of the CDR3 is 18 residues. With 0 bases removed from V and 3 bases from J, the gap between germline ends came to 17 bases. Germline-derived CDR1 and CDR2 are MGHRA and YSYEKL. CDR3: CASSQDPGYTGDTGELFF. As DNA, the CDR3 is TGCGCCAGCAGCCAAGACCCGGGCTATACGGGGGACACCGGGGAGCTGTTTTTT.

Regarding this clone: This CDR3 is missing its conserved last phenylalanine or tryptophan, likely due to a read error. This chain connects TRBV4-3 to TRBJ1-1; D ambiguous. Trimming stripped 5 bases from V and 9 bases from J, with 13 bases between. The CDR3 spans 12 residues. Germline-derived CDR1 and CDR2 are LGHNA and YSLEER. CDR3 coding DNA: TGCGCCAGCAGCTCATTCCGGGATAAAGCTTTCCTT. Its protein is CASSSFRDKAFL.

The genes are TRBV19 and TRBJ2-1; 12 bases align to TRBD2. V was clipped by 3 bases and J by 0 bases; unmatched bases: 12. Germline values: CDR1 LNHDA, CDR2 SQIVND (reference sequence). The CDR3 spans 20 residues. CDR3 nucleotide sequence: TGTGCCAGTAGTATCCCGCCGACTAGCGGGGGCATGAGCTCCTACAATGAGCAGTTCTTC. It codes for CASSIPPTSGGMSSYNEQFF.

This chain connects TRBV7-3 to TRBJ1-1, with D unclear. The CDR3 has 16 amino acids. The ends were cut back, 5 bases at V and 1 base at J, with 17 bases in the middle. Per the germline V gene, CDR1 is SGHTA and CDR2 is FQGTGA. This CDR3 is CASSPLKMSPNTEAFF. The DNA of the CDR3 is TGTGCCAGCAGCCCACTTAAGATGAGTCCGAACACTGAAGCTTTCTTT. Based on the CDR3 plus reference TRBV7-3 and TRBJ1-1, the full variable domain is GAGVSQTPSNKVTEKGKYVELRCDPISGHTALYWYRQSLGQGPEFLIYFQGTGAADDSGLPNDRFFAVRPEGSVSTLKIQRTERGDSAVYLCASSPLKMSPNTEAFFGQGTRLTVV.

Regarding this clone: Sequence at one end of the junction differs from germline and may be a read error. This specimen includes other DNA sequences encoding the same CDR3. The CDR3 bases are TGTGCCAGTAGTTTCCTACTCACTGAAGCTTTCTTT. Translated: CASSFLLTEAFF. The chain combines TRBV28 with TRBJ1-1; D gene uncertain. The CDR3 is made up of 12 amino acids. Germline V CDR1 and CDR2: MDHEN, SYDVKM.